Sequencing of this T cell receptor (beta chain) was carried out in a study of breast tumors, draining lymph nodes, adjacent tissues. The germline V gene has CDR1 PRHDT and CDR2 FYEKMQ (reference sequence). CDR3 size: 12 residues. The germline V and J ends were trimmed by 0 bases and 12 bases, with 9 bases remaining between them. Each CDR3 protein is one row after TCRdb ran MiXCR on the multiplex PCR reads. The sample consists of fewer than 150,000 distinct CDR3 sequences, about 20% of them appearing once. Comments on this clonotype: This clone may be a read error of a much larger clone one base away.

Axillary draining lymph nodes of breast cancer patients supplied the node samples. This TCR was sampled from a female donor with breast cancer. Some clones in this sample may be carry-over from other donors' samples. Sequenced: axillary lymph node tissue. The chain is built from TRBV13 and TRBJ2-1; tentative D call: TRBD2 (5 bases). The CDR3 reads CASSLGDGGQFF. In DNA, the CDR3 is TGTGCCAGCAGCTTAGGGGACGGAGGGCAGTTCTTC.